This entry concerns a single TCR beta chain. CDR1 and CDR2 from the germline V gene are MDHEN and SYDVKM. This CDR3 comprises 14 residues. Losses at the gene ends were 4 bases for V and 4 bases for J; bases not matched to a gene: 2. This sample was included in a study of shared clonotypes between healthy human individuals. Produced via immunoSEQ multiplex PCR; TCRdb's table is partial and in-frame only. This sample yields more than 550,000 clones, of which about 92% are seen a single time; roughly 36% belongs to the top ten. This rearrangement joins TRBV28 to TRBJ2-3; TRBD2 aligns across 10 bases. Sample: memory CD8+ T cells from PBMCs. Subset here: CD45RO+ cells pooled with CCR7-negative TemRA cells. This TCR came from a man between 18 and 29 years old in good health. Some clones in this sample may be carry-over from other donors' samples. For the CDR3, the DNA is TGTGCCAGCAGTTCTAGCGGGGGCCCAGATACGCAGTATTTT. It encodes CASSSSGGPDTQYF.